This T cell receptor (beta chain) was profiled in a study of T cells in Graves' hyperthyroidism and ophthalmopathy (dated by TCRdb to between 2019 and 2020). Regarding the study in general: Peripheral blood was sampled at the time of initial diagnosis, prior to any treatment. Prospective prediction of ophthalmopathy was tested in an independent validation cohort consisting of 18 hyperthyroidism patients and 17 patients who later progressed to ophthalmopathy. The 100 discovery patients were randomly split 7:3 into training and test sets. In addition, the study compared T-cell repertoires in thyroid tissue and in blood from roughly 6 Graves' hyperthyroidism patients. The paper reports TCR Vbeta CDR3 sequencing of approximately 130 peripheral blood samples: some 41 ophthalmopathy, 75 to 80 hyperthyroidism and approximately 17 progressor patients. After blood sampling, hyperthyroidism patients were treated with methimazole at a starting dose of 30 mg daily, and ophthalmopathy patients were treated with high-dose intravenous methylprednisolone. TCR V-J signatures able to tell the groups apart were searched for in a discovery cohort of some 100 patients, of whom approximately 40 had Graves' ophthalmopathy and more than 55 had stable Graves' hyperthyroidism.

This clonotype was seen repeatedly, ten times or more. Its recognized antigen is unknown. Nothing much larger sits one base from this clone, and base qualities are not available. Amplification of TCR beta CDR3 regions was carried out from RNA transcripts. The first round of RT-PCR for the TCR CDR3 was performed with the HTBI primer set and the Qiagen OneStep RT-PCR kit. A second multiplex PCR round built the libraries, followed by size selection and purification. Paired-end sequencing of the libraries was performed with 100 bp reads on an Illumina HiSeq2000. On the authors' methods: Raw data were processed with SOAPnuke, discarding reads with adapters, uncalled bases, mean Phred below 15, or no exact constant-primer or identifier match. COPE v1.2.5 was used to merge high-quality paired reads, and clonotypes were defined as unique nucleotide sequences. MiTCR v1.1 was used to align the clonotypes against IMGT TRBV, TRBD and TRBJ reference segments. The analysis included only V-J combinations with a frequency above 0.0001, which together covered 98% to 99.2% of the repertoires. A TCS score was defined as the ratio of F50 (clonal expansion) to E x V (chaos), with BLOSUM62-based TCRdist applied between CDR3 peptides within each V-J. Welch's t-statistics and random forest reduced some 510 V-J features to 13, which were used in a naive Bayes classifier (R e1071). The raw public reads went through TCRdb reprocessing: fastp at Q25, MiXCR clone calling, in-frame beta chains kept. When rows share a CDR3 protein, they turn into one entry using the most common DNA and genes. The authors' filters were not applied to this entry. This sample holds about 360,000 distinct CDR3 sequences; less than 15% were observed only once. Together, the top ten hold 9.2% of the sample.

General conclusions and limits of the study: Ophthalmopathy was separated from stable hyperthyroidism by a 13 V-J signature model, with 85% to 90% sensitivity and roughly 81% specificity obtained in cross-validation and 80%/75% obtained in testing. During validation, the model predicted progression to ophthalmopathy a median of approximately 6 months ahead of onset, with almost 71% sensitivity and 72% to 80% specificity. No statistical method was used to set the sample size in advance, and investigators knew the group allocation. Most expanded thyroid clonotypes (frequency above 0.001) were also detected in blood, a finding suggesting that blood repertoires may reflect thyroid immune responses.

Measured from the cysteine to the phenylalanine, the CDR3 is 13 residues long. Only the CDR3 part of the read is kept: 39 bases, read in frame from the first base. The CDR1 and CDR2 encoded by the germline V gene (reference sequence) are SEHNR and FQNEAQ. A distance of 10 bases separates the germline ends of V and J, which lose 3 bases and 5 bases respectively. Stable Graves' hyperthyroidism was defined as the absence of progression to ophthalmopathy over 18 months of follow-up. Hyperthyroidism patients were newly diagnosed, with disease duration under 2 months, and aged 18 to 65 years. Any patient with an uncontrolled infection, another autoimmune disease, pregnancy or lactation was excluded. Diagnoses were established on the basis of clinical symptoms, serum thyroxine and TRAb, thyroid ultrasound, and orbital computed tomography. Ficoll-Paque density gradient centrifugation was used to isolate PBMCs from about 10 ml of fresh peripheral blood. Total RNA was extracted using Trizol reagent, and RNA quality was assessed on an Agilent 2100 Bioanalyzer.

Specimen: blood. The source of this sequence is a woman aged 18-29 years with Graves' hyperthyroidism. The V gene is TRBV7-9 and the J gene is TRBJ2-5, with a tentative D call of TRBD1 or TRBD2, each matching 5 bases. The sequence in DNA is TGTGCCAGCAGCTTCATAGGGGAGGAGACCCAGTACTTC. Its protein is CASSFIGEETQYF. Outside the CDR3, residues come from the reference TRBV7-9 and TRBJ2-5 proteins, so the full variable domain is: DTGVSQNPRHKITKRGQNVTFRCDPISEHNRLYWYRQTLGQGPEFLTYFQNEAQLEKSRLLSDRFSAERPKGSFSTLEIQRTEQGDSAMYLCASSFIGEETQYFGPGTRLLVL.